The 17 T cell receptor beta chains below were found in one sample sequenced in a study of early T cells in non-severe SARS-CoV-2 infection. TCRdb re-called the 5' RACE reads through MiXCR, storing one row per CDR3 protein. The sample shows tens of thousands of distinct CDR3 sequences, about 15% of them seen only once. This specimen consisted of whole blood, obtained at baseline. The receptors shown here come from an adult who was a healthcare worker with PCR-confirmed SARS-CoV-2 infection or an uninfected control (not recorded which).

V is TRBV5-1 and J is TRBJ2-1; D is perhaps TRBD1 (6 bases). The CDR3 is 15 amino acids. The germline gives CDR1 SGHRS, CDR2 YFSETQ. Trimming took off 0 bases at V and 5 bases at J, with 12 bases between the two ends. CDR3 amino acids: CASSLVLGTNNEQFF. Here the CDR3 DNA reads TGCGCCAGCAGCTTGGTACTTGGGACAAACAATGAGCAGTTCTTC.

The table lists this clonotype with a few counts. CDR3 sequence (DNA): TGTGCCAGCAGTTCAGAGCTAGCGGTGGGAAGGGAGCAGTACTTC. Residues: CASSSELAVGREQYF. The chain couples TRBV27 to TRBJ2-7, with TRBD2 identical over 7 bases. CDR1 is MNHEY, CDR2 SMNVEV, per germline (reference sequence). After removal of 4 bases from V and 7 bases from J, the junction contained 13 bases not matched to a gene. The CDR3 contains 15 residues.

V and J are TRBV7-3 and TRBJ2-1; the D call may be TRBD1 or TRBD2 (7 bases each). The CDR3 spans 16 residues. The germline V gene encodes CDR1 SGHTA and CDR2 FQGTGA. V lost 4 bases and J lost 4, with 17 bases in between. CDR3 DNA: TGTGCCAGCAGCTCACAGGGGTCAGCGGGATACAATGAGCAGTTCTTC. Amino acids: CASSSQGSAGYNEQFF.

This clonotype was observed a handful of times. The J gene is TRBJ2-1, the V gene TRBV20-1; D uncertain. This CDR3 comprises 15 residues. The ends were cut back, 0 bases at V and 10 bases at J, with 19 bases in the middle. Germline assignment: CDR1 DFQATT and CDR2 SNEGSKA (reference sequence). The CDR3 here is CSARDQKAPWEEQFF. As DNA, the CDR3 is TGCAGTGCTAGAGATCAGAAGGCCCCCTGGGAAGAGCAGTTCTTC.

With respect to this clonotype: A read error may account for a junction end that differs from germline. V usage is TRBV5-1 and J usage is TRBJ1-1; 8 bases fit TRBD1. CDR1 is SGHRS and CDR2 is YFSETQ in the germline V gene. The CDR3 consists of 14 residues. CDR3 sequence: CASSSGQGNTEASF. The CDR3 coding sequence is TGCGCCAGCAGCTCCGGACAGGGCAACACTGAAGCTTCCTTT.

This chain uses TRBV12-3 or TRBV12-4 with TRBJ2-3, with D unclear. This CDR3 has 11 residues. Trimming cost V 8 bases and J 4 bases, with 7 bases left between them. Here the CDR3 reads CASARADTQYF. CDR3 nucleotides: TGTGCCAGCGCACGCGCAGATACGCAGTATTTT.

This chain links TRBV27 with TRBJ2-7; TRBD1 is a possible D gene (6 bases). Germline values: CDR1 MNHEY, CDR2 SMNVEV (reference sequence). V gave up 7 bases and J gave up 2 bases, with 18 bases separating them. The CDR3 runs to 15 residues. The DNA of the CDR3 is TGTGCCAGCACGCGGGCCGGGACAACCACCTACGAGCAGTACTTC. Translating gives CASTRAGTTTYEQYF.

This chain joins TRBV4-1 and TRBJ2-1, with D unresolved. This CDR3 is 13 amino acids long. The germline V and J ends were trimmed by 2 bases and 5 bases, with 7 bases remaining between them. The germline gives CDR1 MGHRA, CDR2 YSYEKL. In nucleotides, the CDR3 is TGCGCCAGCAGCCAAATTTTAAACAATGAGCAGTTCTTC. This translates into CASSQILNNEQFF.

CDR3 sequence: CASSWGIAKNIQYF. DNA for the CDR3: TGTGCCAGCAGTTGGGGTATAGCCAAAAACATTCAGTACTTC. V usage is TRBV12-3 or TRBV12-4 and J usage is TRBJ2-4; D unclear. The CDR3 runs to 14 residues. V was trimmed by 4 bases and J by 0 bases, leaving 7 bases between them.

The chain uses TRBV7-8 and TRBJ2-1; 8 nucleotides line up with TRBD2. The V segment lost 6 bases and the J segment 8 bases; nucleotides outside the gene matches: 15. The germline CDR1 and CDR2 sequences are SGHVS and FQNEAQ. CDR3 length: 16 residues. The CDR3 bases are TGTGCCAGCAGGGTTCTCCGGGCGGGAGGCAGCGATGAGCAGTTCTTC. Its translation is CASRVLRAGGSDEQFF.

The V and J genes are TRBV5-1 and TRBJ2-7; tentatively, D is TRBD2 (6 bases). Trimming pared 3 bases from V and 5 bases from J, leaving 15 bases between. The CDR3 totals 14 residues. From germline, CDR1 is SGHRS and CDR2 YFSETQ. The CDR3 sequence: CASSSSAPGDEQYF. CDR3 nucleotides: TGCGCCAGCAGCTCTAGCGCACCGGGGGACGAGCAGTACTTC.

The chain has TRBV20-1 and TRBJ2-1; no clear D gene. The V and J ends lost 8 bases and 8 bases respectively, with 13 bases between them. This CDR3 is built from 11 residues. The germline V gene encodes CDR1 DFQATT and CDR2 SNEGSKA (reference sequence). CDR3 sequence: CSPISGHEQFF. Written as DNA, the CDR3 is TGCAGTCCTATTTCCGGTCATGAGCAGTTCTTC.

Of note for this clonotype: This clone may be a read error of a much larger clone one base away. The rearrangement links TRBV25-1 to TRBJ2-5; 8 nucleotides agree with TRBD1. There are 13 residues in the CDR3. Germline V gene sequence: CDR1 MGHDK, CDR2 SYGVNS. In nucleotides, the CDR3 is TGTGCCAGCAGTGCGGACAGGGAAGAGACCCTGTACTTC. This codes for CASSADREETLYF.

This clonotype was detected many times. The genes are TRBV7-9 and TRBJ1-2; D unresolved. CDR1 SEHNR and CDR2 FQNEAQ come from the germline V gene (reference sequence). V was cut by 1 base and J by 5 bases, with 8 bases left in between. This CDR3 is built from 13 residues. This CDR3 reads CASSLGGQYGYTF. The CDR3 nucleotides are TGTGCCAGCAGCTTAGGAGGGCAGTATGGCTACACCTTC.

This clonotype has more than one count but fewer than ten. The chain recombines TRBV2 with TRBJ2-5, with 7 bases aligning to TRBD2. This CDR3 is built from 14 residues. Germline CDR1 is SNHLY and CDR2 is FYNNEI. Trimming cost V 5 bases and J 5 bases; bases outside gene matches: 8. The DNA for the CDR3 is TGTGCCAGCAGTAGGGATACTAGCGTTGAGACCCAGTACTTC. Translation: CASSRDTSVETQYF.

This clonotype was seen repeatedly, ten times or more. CDR3 nucleotides: TGCAGTGCTAGTATGGGGGGTGATCAGCCCCAGCATTTT. Amino acids: CSASMGGDQPQHF. The V and J genes are TRBV20-1 and TRBJ1-5, with D perhaps TRBD1 (5 bases). The ends were cut back, 3 bases at V and 5 bases at J, with 11 bases in the middle. The germline V gene has CDR1 DFQATT and CDR2 SNEGSKA (reference sequence). The CDR3 length is 13 residues.

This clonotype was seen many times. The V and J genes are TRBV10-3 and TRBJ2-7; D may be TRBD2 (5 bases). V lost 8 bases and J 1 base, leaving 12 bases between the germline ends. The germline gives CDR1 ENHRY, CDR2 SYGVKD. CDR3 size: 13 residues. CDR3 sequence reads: CAIWEGGSYEQYF. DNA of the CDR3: TGTGCCATCTGGGAAGGAGGATCCTACGAGCAGTACTTC.